The source of this T cell receptor (beta chain) is a study of blood T cell repertoires in COVID-19. About the research overall: Samples representing acute and convalescent COVID-19 were sourced from the United States, Italy and Spain. PBMCs, B-cell-depleted T cells, or T cells were the source of the cDNA or gDNA that made up the material.

Authors' methods: Reference gene primer amplification yielded estimated nucleated cell counts. TCRdb's table, derived via immunoSEQ multiplex PCR, lists solely in-frame clones and lacks some. The D gene and trimming were derived from the DNA, and the V and J assignments and clone size from that table. The data show about 73,000 clones, approximately 77% seen once. During active infection, Seattle patients enrolled and were then monitored through disease. The sequence was collected from a man in his 70s with COVID-19, enrolled during active disease. Sequenced: peripheral blood.

In DNA, the CDR3 is TGTGCCTGGAGGGCGCGGGGGTCCTATAATTCACCCCTCCACTTT. Encoded protein: CAWRARGSYNSPLHF. The chain recombines TRBV30 with TRBJ1-6; weak D call: TRBD1 (5 bases). The V end lost 3 bases, the J end lost 1 base, and 10 bases lay between the germline ends. The CDR3 has 15 residues. Germline values: CDR1 GTSNPN, CDR2 SVGIG (reference sequence).